This entry features one T cell receptor beta chain sequence. Its antigen is undetermined. The sample belongs to a study of T-cell memory formation after mild COVID-19. Study observations and caveats: Some SARS-CoV-2-responding clones were already detected in memory before infection. While clones contracting from day 15 to 85 were balanced between CD4 and CD8, later expanders leaned CD4+. Contracting CD4+ clones lay largely in CM and EM, with CD8+ ones residing in EMRA.

After 5'RACE with constant-segment primers, TCR alpha and TCR beta cDNA libraries carrying sample barcodes and UMIs were obtained. TCRdb re-analysed the 5' RACE reads in MiXCR, keeping a single row per CDR3 protein. Of approximately 500,000 distinct CDR3 sequences listed, more than 20% were seen once; the top ten hold around 13%. Sequencing was done on a sample of PBMCs or a T cell subset sorted from them (not recorded which). The TCR sequence derives from an adult woman who had mild COVID-19 (a few samples of this study predate the infection). Cell type and time point are not known.

CDR3 in amino acids: CASSFGTANTGELFF. Here the CDR3 DNA reads TGTGCCAGCAGCTTCGGGACAGCGAACACCGGGGAGCTGTTTTTT. The J gene is TRBJ2-2, the V gene TRBV7-6, with 7 positions matching TRBD1. After removal of 3 bases from V and 0 bases from J, the junction contained 1 base not matched to a gene. Germline loops: CDR1 SGHVS, CDR2 FNYEAQ. The CDR3 has 15 amino acids.